This TCR beta chain originates from a study of shared clonotypes between healthy human individuals. Whole-study context: The people who gave samples were a couple of women and a few men aged 18 to 49. Each donor had three CD4 naive, three CD4 memory, two CD8 naive and one CD8 memory plate.

Sequenced by immunoSEQ multiplex PCR; TCRdb stores in-frame clones only, minus some. The repertoire holds approximately 2,000,000 clones, 93% seen once, with around 1.7% in the top ten. Study results and caveats: With several donors compared, 4% to 5% of naive CD4 clonotypes were shared.

CDR1 is MDHEN, CDR2 SYDVKM, per germline. The CDR3 spans 14 residues. V lost 6 bases, J lost 2 bases, and 14 bases lay in between. Cells designated naive CD8 were CD45RO-negative and were positively selected for CCR7, with terminally differentiated effector memory CD45RA+ cells excluded. Concerning this clone itself: Its target is not known.

The sequence was obtained from a man aged 18 to 30 in good health. Some clones in this sample may be carry-over from other donors' samples. The chain is built from TRBV28 and TRBJ2-7; possibly TRBD2 for D (6 bases). The sample was naive CD8+ T cells from PBMCs. In nucleotides, the CDR3 is TGTGCCAGCAGGTCGGGACTCCTCGCCTACGAGCAGTACTTC. Translation gives CASRSGLLAYEQYF.